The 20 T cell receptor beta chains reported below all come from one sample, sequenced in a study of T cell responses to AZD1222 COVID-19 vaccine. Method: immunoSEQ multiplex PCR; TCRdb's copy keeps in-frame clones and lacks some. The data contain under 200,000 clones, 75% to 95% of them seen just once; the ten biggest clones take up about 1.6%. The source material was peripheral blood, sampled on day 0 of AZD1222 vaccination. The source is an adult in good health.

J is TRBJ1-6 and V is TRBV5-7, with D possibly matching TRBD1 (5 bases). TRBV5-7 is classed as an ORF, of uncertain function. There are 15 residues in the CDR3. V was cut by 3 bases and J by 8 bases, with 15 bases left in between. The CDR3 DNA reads TGTGCCAGCAGCTACGGGACTCCCGCGGATTCACCCCTCCACTTT. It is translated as CASSYGTPADSPLHF.

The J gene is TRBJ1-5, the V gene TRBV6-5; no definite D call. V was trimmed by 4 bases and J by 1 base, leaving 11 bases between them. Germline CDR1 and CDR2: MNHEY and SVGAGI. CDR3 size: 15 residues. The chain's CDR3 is CASSFSLGSNQPQHF. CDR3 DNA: TGTGCCAGCAGTTTTTCCTTAGGGAGCAATCAGCCCCAGCATTTT.

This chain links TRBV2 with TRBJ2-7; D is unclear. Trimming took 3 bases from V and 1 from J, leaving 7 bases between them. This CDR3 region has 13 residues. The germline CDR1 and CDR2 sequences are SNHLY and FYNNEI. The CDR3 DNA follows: TGTGCCAGCAGTGATCCCGAATCCTACGAGCAGTACTTC. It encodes CASSDPESYEQYF.

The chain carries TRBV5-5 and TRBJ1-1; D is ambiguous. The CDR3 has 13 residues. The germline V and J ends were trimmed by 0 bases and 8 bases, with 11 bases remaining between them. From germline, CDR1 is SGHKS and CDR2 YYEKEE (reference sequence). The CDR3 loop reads CASSLVQSGEAFF. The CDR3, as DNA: TGTGCCAGCAGCTTGGTACAGAGTGGCGAAGCTTTCTTT.

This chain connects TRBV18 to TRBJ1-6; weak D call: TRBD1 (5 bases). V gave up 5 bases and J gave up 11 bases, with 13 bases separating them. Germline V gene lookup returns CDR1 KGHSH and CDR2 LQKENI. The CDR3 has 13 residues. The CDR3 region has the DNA TGTGCCAGCTCAGGGACCGGGGAGGCACCCCTCCACTTT. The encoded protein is CASSGTGEAPLHF.

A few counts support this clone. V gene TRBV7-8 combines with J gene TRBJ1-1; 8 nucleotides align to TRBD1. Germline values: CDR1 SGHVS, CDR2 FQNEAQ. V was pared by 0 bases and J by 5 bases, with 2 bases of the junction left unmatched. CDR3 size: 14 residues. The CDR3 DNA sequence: TGTGCCAGCAGCTTAGCTAGACAGGGGACTGAAGCTTTCTTT. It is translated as CASSLARQGTEAFF.

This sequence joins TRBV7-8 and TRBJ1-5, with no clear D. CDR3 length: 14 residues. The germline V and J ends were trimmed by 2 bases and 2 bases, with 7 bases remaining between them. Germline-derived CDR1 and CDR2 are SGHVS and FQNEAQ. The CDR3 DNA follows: TGTGCCAGCAGCTTAACTCTGGGCAATCAGCCCCAGCATTTT. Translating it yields CASSLTLGNQPQHF.

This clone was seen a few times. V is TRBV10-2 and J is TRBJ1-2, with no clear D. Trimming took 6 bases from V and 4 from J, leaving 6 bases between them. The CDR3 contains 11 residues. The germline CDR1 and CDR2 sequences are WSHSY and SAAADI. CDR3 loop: CASRQSYGYTF. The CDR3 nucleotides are TGCGCCAGCAGACAGAGCTATGGCTACACCTTC.

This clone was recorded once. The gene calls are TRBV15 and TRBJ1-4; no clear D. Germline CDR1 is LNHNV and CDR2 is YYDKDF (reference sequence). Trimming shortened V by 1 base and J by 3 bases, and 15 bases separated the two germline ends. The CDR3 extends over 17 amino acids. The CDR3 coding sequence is TGTGCCACCAGCAGAGCCCCGCCGAGCACAGCTAATGAAAAACTGTTTTTT. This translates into CATSRAPPSTANEKLFF.

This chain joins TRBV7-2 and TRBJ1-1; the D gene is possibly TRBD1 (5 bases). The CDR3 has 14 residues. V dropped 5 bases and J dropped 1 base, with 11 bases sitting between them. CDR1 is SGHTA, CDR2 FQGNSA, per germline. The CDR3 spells CASSLLGGNTEAFF. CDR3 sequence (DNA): TGTGCCAGCAGCCTCCTCGGGGGGAACACTGAAGCTTTCTTT. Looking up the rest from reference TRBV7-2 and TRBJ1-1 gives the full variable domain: GAGVSQSPSNKVTEKGKDVELRCDPISGHTALYWYRQSLGQGLEFLIYFQGNSAPDKSGLPSDRFSAERTGGSVSTLTIQRTQQEDSAVYLCASSLLGGNTEAFFGQGTRLTVV.

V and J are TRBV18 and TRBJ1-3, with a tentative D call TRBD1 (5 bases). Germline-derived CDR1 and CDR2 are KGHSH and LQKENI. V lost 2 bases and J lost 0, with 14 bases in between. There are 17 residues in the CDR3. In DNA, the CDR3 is TGTGCCAGCTCACCATCGACGACAGACTCCTCTGGAAACACCATATATTTT. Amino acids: CASSPSTTDSSGNTIYF.

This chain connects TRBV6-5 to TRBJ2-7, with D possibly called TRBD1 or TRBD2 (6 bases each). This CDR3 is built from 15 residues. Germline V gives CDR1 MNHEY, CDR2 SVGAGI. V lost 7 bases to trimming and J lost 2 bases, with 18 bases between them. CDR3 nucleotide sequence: TGTGCCAGCACCGGAGGGGGAGGACCTCCCTACGAGCAGTACTTC. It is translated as CASTGGGGPPYEQYF.

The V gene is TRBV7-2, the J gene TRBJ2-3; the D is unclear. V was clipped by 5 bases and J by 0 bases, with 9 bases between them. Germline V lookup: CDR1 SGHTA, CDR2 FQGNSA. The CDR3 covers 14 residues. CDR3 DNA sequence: TGTGCCAGCAGCCCACGACAAAGCACAGATACGCAGTATTTT. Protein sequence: CASSPRQSTDTQYF. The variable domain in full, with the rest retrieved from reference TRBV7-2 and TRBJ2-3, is GAGVSQSPSNKVTEKGKDVELRCDPISGHTALYWYRQSLGQGLEFLIYFQGNSAPDKSGLPSDRFSAERTGGSVSTLTIQRTQQEDSAVYLCASSPRQSTDTQYFGPGTRLTVL.

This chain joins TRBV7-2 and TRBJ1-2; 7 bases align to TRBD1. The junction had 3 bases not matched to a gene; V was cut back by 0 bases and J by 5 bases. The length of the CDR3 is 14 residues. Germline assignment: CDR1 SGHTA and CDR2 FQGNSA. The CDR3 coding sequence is TGTGCCAGCAGCTTAGCGCAGGGGGATTATGGCTACACCTTC. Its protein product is CASSLAQGDYGYTF.

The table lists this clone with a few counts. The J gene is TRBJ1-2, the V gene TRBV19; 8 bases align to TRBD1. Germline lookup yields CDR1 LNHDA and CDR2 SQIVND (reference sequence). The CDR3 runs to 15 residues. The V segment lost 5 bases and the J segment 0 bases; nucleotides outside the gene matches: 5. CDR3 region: CASSPTGDANYGYTF. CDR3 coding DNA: TGTGCCAGTAGTCCGACAGGGGACGCTAACTATGGCTACACCTTC. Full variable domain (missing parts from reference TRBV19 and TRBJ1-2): DGGITQSPKYLFRKEGQNVTLSCEQNLNHDAMYWYRQDPGQGLRLIYYSQIVNDFQKGDIAEGYSVSREKKESFPLTVTSAQKNPTAFYLCASSPTGDANYGYTFGSGTRLTVV.

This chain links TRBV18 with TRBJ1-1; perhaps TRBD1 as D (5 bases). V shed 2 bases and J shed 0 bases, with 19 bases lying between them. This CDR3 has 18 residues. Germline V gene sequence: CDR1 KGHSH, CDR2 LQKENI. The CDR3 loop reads CASSPVGALGKMNTEAFF. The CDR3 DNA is TGTGCCAGCTCACCAGTCGGGGCCCTGGGGAAGATGAACACTGAAGCTTTCTTT.

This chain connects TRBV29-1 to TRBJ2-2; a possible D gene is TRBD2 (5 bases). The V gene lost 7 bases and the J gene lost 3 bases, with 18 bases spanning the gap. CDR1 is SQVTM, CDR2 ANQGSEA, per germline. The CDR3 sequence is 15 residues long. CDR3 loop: CSATGSTIYTGELFF. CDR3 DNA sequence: TGCAGCGCCACGGGGTCTACGATTTACACCGGGGAGCTGTTTTTT.

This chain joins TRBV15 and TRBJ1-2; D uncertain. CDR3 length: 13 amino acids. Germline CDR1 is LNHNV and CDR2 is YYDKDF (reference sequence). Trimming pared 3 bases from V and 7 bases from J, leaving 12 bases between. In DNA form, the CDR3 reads TGTGCCACCAGCAGGCAGGAGAGGTTTGGCTACACCTTC. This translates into CATSRQERFGYTF.

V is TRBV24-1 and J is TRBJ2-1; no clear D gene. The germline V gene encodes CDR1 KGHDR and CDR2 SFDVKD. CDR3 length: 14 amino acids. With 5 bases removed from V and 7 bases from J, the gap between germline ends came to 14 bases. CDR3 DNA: TGTGCCACCAGTGCCGCTTCGGGTTCGAATGAGCAGTTCTTC. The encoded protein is CATSAASGSNEQFF.

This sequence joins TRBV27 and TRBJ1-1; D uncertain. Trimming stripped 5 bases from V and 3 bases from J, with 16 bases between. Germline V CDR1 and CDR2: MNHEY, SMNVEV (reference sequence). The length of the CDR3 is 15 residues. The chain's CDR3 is CASSRLGLADTEAFF. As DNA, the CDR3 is TGTGCCAGCAGTAGACTGGGGTTGGCGGACACTGAAGCTTTCTTT.